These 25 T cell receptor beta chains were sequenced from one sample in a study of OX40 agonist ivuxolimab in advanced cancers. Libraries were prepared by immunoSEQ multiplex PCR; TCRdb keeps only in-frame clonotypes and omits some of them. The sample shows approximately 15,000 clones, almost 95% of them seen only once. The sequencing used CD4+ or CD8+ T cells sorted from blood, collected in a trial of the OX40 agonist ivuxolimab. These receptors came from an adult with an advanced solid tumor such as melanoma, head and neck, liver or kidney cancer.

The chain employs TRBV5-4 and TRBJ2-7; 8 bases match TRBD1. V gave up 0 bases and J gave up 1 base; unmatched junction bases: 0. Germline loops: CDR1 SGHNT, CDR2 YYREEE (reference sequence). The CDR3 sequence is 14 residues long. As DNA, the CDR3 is TGTGCCAGCAGCTTGGGGGACAGGTCCTACGAGCAGTACTTC. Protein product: CASSLGDRSYEQYF.

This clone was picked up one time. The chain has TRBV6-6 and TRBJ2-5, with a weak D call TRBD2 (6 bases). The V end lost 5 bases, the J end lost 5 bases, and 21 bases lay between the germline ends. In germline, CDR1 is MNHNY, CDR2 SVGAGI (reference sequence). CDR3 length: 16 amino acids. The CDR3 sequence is CASSQGRRDAGETQYF. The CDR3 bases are TGTGCCAGCAGTCAAGGGAGGAGGGATGCGGGGGAGACCCAGTACTTC.

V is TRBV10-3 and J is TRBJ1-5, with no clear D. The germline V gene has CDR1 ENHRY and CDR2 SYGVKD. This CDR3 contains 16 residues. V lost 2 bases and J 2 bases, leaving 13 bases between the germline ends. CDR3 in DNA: TGTGCCATCAGTGAGCGGGGTTATCAGGGCAATCAGCCCCAGCATTTT. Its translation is CAISERGYQGNQPQHF.

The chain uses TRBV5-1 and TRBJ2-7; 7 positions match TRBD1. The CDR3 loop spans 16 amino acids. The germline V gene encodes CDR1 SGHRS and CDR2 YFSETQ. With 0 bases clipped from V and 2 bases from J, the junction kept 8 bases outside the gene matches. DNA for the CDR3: TGCGCCAGCAGCTTGGCGTCCGAGGGGGCCCCCTACGAGCAGTACTTC. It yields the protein CASSLASEGAPYEQYF.

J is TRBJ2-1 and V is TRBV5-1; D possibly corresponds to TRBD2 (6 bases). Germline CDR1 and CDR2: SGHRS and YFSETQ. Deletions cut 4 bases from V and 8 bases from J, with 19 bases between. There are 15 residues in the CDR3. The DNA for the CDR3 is TGCGCCAGCAGCCACCGGGGGATGGGGCTTGATGAGCAGTTCTTC. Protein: CASSHRGMGLDEQFF.

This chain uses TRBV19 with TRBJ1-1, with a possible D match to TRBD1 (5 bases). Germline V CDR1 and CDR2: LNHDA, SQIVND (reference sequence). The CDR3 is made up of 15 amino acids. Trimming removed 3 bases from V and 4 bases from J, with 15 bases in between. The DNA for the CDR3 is TGTGCCAGTAGTATTTCGAGGGGTCGGCTCACTGAAGCTTTCTTT. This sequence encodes CASSISRGRLTEAFF.

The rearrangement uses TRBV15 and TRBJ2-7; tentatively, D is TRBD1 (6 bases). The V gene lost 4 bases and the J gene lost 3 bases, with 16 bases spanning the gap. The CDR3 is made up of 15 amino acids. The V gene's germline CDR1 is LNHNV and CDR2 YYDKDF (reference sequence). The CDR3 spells CATSTGVDSIYEQYF. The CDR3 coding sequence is TGTGCCACCAGCACCGGGGTGGACAGCATCTACGAGCAGTACTTC.

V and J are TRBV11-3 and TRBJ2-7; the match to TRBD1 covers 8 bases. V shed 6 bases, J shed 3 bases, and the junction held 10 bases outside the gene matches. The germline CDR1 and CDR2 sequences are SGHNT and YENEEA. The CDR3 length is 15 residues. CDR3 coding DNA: TGTGCCAGCAGTTCCGACAGGGGTCGATTCTACGAGCAGTACTTC. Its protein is CASSSDRGRFYEQYF.

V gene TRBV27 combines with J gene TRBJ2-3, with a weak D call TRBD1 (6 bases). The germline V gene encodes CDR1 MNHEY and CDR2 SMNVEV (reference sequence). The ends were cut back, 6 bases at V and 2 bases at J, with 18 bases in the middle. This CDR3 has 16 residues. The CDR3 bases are TGTGCCAGCAGCCCTCTGGGCGCAGGGGCCACAGATACGCAGTATTTT. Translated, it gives CASSPLGAGATDTQYF.

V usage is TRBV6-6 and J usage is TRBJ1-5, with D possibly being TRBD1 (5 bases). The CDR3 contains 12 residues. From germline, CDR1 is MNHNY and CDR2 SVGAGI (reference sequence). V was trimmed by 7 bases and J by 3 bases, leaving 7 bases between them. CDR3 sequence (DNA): TGTGCCAGCACAGGGTTCAATCAGCCCCAGCATTTT. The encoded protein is CASTGFNQPQHF.

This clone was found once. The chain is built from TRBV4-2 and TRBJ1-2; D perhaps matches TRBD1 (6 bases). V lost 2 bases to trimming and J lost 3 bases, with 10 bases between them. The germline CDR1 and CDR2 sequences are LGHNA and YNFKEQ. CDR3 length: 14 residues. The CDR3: CASSQLAGDYGYTF. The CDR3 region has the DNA TGTGCCAGCAGCCAATTGGCAGGGGACTATGGCTACACCTTC.

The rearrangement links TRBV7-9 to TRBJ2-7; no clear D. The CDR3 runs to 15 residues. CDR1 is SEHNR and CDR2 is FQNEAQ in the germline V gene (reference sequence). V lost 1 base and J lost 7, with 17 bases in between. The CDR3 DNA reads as TGTGCCAGCAGCTTAGATCCCAGTACAATCTGGGAGCAGTACTTC. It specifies CASSLDPSTIWEQYF.

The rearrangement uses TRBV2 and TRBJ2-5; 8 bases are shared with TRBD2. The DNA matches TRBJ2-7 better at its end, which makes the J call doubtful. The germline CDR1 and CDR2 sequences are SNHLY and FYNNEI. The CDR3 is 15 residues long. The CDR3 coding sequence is TGTGCCAGCAGTGAATGGAGCGGGGGATCCTACGAGCAGTACTTC. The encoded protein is CASSEWSGGSYEQYF.

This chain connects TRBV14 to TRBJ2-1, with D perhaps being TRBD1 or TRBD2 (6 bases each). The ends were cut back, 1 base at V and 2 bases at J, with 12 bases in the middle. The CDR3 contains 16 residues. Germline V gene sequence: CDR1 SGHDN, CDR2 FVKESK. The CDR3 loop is CASSQGIRGPYNEQFF. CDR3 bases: TGTGCCAGCAGCCAAGGGATACGGGGGCCCTACAATGAGCAGTTCTTC.

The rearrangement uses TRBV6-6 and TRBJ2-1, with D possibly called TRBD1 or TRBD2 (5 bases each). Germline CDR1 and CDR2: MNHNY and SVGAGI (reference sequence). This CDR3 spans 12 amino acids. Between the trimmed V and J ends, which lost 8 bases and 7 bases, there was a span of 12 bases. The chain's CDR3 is CASRGGYNEQFF. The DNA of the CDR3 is TGTGCCAGCCGGGGCGGATATAATGAGCAGTTCTTC.

The CDR3 DNA follows: TGTGCCAGCAGCCAGGGGCTGGGGGAAAGCTACACCTTC. Translating gives CASSQGLGESYTF. The chain joins TRBV13 to TRBJ1-2; a possible D gene is TRBD1 (6 bases). The CDR3 covers 13 residues. V was trimmed by 5 bases and J by 9 bases, leaving 16 bases between them. Germline CDR1 reads PRHDT; CDR2 reads FYEKMQ (reference sequence).

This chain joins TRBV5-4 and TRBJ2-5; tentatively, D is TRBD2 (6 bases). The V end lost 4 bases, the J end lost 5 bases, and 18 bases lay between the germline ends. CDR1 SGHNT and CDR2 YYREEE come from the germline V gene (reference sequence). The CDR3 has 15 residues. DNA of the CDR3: TGTGCCAGCAGCGCAACGTTTGGGAGGTGGGAGACCCAGTACTTC. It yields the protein CASSATFGRWETQYF.

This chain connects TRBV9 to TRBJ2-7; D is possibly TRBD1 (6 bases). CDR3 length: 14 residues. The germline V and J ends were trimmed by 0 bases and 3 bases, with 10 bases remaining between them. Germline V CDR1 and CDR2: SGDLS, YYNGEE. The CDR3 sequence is CASSVGSTGYEQYF. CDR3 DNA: TGTGCCAGCAGCGTAGGATCGACAGGCTACGAGCAGTACTTC.

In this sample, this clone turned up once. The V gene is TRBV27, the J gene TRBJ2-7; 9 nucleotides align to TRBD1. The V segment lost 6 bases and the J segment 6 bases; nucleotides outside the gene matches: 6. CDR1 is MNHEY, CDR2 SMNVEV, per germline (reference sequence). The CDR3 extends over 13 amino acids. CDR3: CASSSGTGTEQYF. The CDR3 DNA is TGTGCCAGCAGCTCCGGGACAGGGACCGAGCAGTACTTC.

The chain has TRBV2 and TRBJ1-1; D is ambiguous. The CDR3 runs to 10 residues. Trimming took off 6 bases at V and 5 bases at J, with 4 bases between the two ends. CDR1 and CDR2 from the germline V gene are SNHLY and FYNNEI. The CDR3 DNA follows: TGTGCCAGCAGGGGAACTGAAGCTTTCTTT. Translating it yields CASRGTEAFF.

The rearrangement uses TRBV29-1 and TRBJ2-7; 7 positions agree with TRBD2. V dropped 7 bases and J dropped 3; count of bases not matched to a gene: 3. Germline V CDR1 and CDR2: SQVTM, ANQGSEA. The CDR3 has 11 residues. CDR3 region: CSASGGYEQYF. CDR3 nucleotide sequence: TGCAGCGCCTCGGGGGGCTACGAGCAGTACTTC.

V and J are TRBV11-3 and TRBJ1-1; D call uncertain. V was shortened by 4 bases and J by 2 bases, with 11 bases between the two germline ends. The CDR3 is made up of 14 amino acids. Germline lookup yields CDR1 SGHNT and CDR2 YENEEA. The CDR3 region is CASSWAGGNTEAFF. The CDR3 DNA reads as TGTGCCAGCAGCTGGGCCGGCGGAAACACTGAAGCTTTCTTT.

The CDR3 protein is CASSLAVSGTGGSYEQYF. Written as DNA, the CDR3 is TGTGCCAGCAGCTTGGCCGTATCCGGGACAGGGGGCTCCTACGAGCAGTACTTC. The chain recombines TRBV5-6 with TRBJ2-7; 11 bases are a match to TRBD1. This CDR3 has 18 amino acids. V lost 0 bases and J lost 0; bases outside the gene matches: 8. Germline V CDR1 and CDR2: SGHDT, YYEEEE.

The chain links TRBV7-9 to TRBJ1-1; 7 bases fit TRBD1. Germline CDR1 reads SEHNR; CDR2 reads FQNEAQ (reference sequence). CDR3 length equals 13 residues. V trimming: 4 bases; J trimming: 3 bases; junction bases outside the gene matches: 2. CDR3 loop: CASSWTGHTEAFF. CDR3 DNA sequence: TGTGCCAGCAGCTGGACAGGCCACACTGAAGCTTTCTTT. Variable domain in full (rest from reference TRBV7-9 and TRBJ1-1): DTGVSQNPRHKITKRGQNVTFRCDPISEHNRLYWYRQTLGQGPEFLTYFQNEAQLEKSRLLSDRFSAERPKGSFSTLEIQRTEQGDSAMYLCASSWTGHTEAFFGQGTRLTVV.

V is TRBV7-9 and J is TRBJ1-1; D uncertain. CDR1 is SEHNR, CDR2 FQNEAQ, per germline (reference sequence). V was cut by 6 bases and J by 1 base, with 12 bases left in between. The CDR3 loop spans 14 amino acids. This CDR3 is CASSPRFENTEAFF. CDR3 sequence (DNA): TGTGCCAGCAGTCCCCGCTTCGAGAACACTGAAGCTTTCTTT.